The 30 T cell receptor beta chains below come from one sample, sequenced in a study of T cell responses to AZD1222 COVID-19 vaccine. Data came from immunoSEQ multiplex PCR; TCRdb stores just in-frame clones and leaves some out. The profile shows about 69,000 clones, less than 90% of them singletons. Material: peripheral blood, obtained 28 days after the second AZD1222 dose. The receptors come from an adult who received the AZD1222 COVID-19 vaccine.

The J gene is TRBJ2-6, the V gene TRBV12-1; TRBD2, the table's D call, lacks a check against the DNA. TRBV12-1 is a pseudogene. This CDR3 region has 18 residues. As DNA, the CDR3 is TGTGCCAGCAGCTTTGGTCGGGACTTGACCTCTGGGGCCAACGTCCTGACTTTC. Translation gives CASSFGRDLTSGANVLTF.

The V and J genes are TRBV12-3 or TRBV12-4 and TRBJ1-1; D unclear. The CDR3 runs 13 residues. V was pared by 3 bases and J by 7 bases, with 12 bases between. CDR3 protein: CASSFGEGFEAFF. The CDR3 region has the DNA TGTGCCAGCAGTTTTGGCGAAGGGTTTGAAGCTTTCTTT.

The chain combines TRBV11-2 with TRBJ1-6, with D unresolved. The CDR3 is 14 amino acids. The germline V and J ends were trimmed by 1 base and 5 bases, with 6 bases remaining between them. The germline gives CDR1 SGHAT, CDR2 FQNNGV. The CDR3 loop reads CASSLGENNSPLHF. The CDR3, as DNA: TGTGCCAGCAGCTTAGGGGAGAATAATTCACCCCTCCACTTT.

CDR3 loop: CASSPGLNEQFF. CDR3 DNA sequence: TGTGCCAGCTCTCCGGGCCTCAATGAGCAGTTCTTC. The chain recombines TRBV27 with TRBJ2-1; unclear D gene. The ends were cut back, 8 bases at V and 6 bases at J, with 11 bases in the middle. The CDR3 has 12 amino acids. Per the germline V gene, CDR1 is MNHEY and CDR2 is SMNVEV (reference sequence).

The chain has TRBV19 and TRBJ1-1, with no clear D. Trimming took 0 bases from V and 5 from J, leaving 1 base between them. Germline V CDR1 and CDR2: LNHDA, SQIVND (reference sequence). The CDR3 consists of 11 residues. CDR3: CASSIDTEAFF. The CDR3 bases are TGTGCCAGTAGTATAGATACTGAAGCTTTCTTT. The entire variable domain, with the rest obtained from reference TRBV19 and TRBJ1-1, is as follows: DGGITQSPKYLFRKEGQNVTLSCEQNLNHDAMYWYRQDPGQGLRLIYYSQIVNDFQKGDIAEGYSVSREKKESFPLTVTSAQKNPTAFYLCASSIDTEAFFGQGTRLTVV.

The chain employs TRBV27 and TRBJ2-7, with a possible D match to TRBD1 (6 bases). CDR3 length: 15 residues. V lost 6 bases to trimming and J lost 2 bases, with 17 bases between them. The germline V gene has CDR1 MNHEY and CDR2 SMNVEV (reference sequence). The CDR3 reads CASRSNRESTYEQYF. Written as DNA, the CDR3 is TGTGCCAGCAGGTCAAACAGGGAGTCGACCTACGAGCAGTACTTC.

The chain uses TRBV12-5 and TRBJ1-5; weak D call: TRBD1 (5 bases). Trimming cost V 6 bases and J 5 bases, with 14 bases left between them. Germline CDR1 is LGHNT and CDR2 is FRNRAP. The length of the CDR3 is 14 residues. Written as DNA, the CDR3 is TGTGCTAGTGGCCGGTGGGGGGAGTATCAGCCCCAGCATTTT. Translated, it gives CASGRWGEYQPQHF.

CDR3 amino acids: CASSYGGGHSNQPQHF. The DNA for the CDR3 is TGTGCCAGCAGTTACGGAGGGGGACATAGCAATCAGCCCCAGCATTTT. The chain employs TRBV6-6 and TRBJ1-5; D perhaps matches TRBD1 (6 bases). The CDR3 is 16 residues long. Germline CDR1 is MNHNY and CDR2 is SVGAGI (reference sequence). The V end lost 2 bases, the J end lost 0 bases, and 11 bases lay between the germline ends.

This clone was detected a few times. This sequence joins TRBV5-6 and TRBJ1-1; no definite D call. This CDR3 contains 14 residues. Trimming shortened V by 5 bases and J by 2 bases, and 13 bases separated the two germline ends. Germline assignment: CDR1 SGHDT and CDR2 YYEEEE. The chain's CDR3 is CASSSGRSNTEAFF. The CDR3 DNA is TGTGCCAGCAGTTCCGGACGGTCTAACACTGAAGCTTTCTTT.

V usage is TRBV13 and J usage is TRBJ2-3; 7 nucleotides align to TRBD2. Germline V gene lookup returns CDR1 PRHDT and CDR2 FYEKMQ (reference sequence). The V and J ends lost 1 base and 10 bases, in that order; junction bases with no gene match: 11. The CDR3 sequence is 15 residues long. The CDR3: CASSLAWEQGGAQYF. The CDR3 DNA reads TGTGCCAGCAGCTTAGCATGGGAGCAGGGAGGGGCGCAGTATTTT.

The V and J genes are TRBV7-2 and TRBJ2-7; the D gene is possibly TRBD1 (6 bases). Germline V CDR1 and CDR2: SGHTA, FQGNSA. Deletions cut 1 base from V and 2 bases from J, with 9 bases between. The CDR3 is made up of 14 amino acids. As DNA, the CDR3 is TGTGCCAGCAGCTTAGGGGGGCTTACCTACGAGCAGTACTTC. Amino acid sequence: CASSLGGLTYEQYF.

The rearrangement joins TRBV19 to TRBJ1-2; D is unresolved. Trimming left V 11 bases short and J 8 bases short, with 24 bases between. This CDR3 contains 14 residues. The germline V gene has CDR1 LNHDA and CDR2 SQIVND (reference sequence). This CDR3 is CAASSGREGGGYTF. DNA for the CDR3: TGTGCCGCAAGCAGTGGCCGGGAAGGCGGGGGCTACACCTTC.

The CDR3 sequence is CASSTGSRSAGYTF. The CDR3 DNA reads as TGTGCCAGCAGTACAGGGTCCCGGAGTGCTGGCTACACCTTC. The chain joins TRBV6-5 to TRBJ1-2; possible D gene TRBD1, 6 bases. The CDR3 extends over 14 amino acids. Per germline, CDR1 MNHEY and CDR2 SVGAGI. Trimming shortened V by 5 bases and J by 7 bases, and 17 bases separated the two germline ends.

The J gene is TRBJ1-1, the V gene TRBV2; no clear D. This CDR3 is 13 amino acids long. Germline CDR1 SNHLY, CDR2 FYNNEI. V dropped 1 base and J dropped 6 bases, with 9 bases sitting between them. The CDR3 protein is CASSEVWGSEAFF. The CDR3, as DNA: TGTGCCAGCAGTGAAGTATGGGGTTCTGAAGCTTTCTTT.

The V call is TRBV2, the J call TRBJ1-1; D remains unclear. V shed 4 bases and J shed 5 bases, with 17 bases lying between them. The CDR3 consists of 15 residues. CDR1 and CDR2 (germline): SNHLY, FYNNEI. This chain's CDR3 is CASSAYALGNTEAFF. The CDR3 DNA follows: TGTGCCAGCAGTGCTTACGCCCTTGGGAATACTGAAGCTTTCTTT.

The chain joins TRBV18 to TRBJ2-2; tentative D call: TRBD2 (5 bases). V lost 4 bases to trimming and J lost 6 bases, with 9 bases between them. Germline assignment: CDR1 KGHSH and CDR2 LQKENI. The CDR3 runs to 13 residues. CDR3 amino acids: CASSQLEAGELFF. As DNA, the CDR3 is TGTGCCAGCTCACAACTAGAAGCCGGGGAGCTGTTTTTT.

This clone was detected only once. At one boundary the junction diverges from the germline segment, which might be a read error. The V and J genes are TRBV27 and TRBJ1-3; the D gene is possibly TRBD1 (5 bases). The CDR3 runs to 14 residues. Germline CDR1 MNHEY, CDR2 SMNVEV (reference sequence). The CDR3 loop is CASSIIRRRGGGDF. DNA of the CDR3: TGTGCCAGCAGCATTATCCGGCGGAGGGGCGGTGGTGATTTT.

The chain is built from TRBV29-1 and TRBJ2-2; 7 bases line up with TRBD1. With 7 bases clipped from V and 1 base from J, the junction kept 12 bases outside the gene matches. CDR1 is SQVTM, CDR2 ANQGSEA, per germline. This CDR3 region has 16 residues. CDR3 in amino acids: CSEGAPGSKNTGELFF. The CDR3 nucleotides are TGCAGCGAGGGGGCCCCGGGTTCGAAGAACACCGGGGAGCTGTTTTTT.

The genes are TRBV7-9 and TRBJ2-7; D unclear. The CDR3 loop spans 13 amino acids. Germline V lookup: CDR1 SEHNR, CDR2 FQNEAQ (reference sequence). V lost 5 bases to trimming and J lost 1 base, with 9 bases between them. CDR3 bases: TGTGCCAGCAGCCCCGACGTTTCCTACGAGCAGTACTTC. This codes for CASSPDVSYEQYF.

The chain joins TRBV10-3 to TRBJ1-5; D gene ambiguous. Germline assignment: CDR1 ENHRY and CDR2 SYGVKD. The CDR3 is 13 amino acids. V lost 0 bases, J lost 11 bases, and 11 bases lay in between. CDR3: CAISESRDLAQHF. DNA for the CDR3: TGTGCCATCAGTGAGTCTCGGGATCTGGCCCAGCATTTT.

Only one count was recorded for this clone. The rearrangement uses TRBV6-5 and TRBJ1-2, with D perhaps matching TRBD1 (5 bases). Trimming removed 6 bases from V and 7 bases from J, with 15 bases in between. Germline V gene lookup returns CDR1 MNHEY and CDR2 SVGAGI. The CDR3 runs 13 residues. The CDR3 sequence: CASRTPGTFGYTF. The CDR3 nucleotides are TGTGCCAGCAGAACACCCGGGACTTTTGGCTACACCTTC.

The CDR3 sequence is CAWSGVSTSYEQYF. CDR3 DNA sequence: TGTGCCTGGAGTGGGGTGTCGACTTCCTACGAGCAGTACTTC. V is TRBV30 and J is TRBJ2-7; D is undetermined. V was trimmed by 1 base and J by 1 base, leaving 11 bases between them. CDR3 length: 14 residues. In germline, CDR1 is GTSNPN, CDR2 SVGIG (reference sequence).

This clone occurred a few times. The chain is built from TRBV6-4 and TRBJ1-1; D is undetermined. The CDR3 runs to 16 residues. Between the trimmed V and J ends, which lost 3 bases and 1 base, there was a span of 15 bases. Germline CDR1 MRHNA, CDR2 SNTAGT. CDR3 sequence (DNA): TGTGCCAGCAGTGAAGAATTCTCGCGGGGGAACACTGAAGCTTTCTTT. Translated: CASSEEFSRGNTEAFF.

This sequence joins TRBV7-6 and TRBJ2-5, with unresolved D. CDR1 is SGHVS, CDR2 FNYEAQ, per germline. This CDR3 contains 14 residues. The ends were cut back, 2 bases at V and 4 bases at J, with 11 bases in the middle. The CDR3: CASSLTAGLETQYF. The CDR3 region has the DNA TGTGCCAGCAGCTTAACGGCCGGATTAGAGACCCAGTACTTC.

This clone occurred a few times. V and J are TRBV11-2 and TRBJ2-7; no reliable D call. The CDR3 loop spans 17 amino acids. The germline V and J ends were trimmed by 6 bases and 6 bases, with 27 bases remaining between them. Germline CDR1 SGHAT, CDR2 FQNNGV. The CDR3, as DNA: TGTGCCAGCAGGGATTCTATTGCCCAGCCGAGGTGGGGCGAGCAGTACTTC. This gives the protein CASRDSIAQPRWGEQYF. The full variable domain, in which reference TRBV11-2 and TRBJ2-7 provide the parts outside the CDR3, is EAGVAQSPRYKIIEKRQSVAFWCNPISGHATLYWYQQILGQGPKLLIQFQNNGVVDDSQLPKDRFSAERLKGVDSTLKIQPAKLEDSAVYLCASRDSIAQPRWGEQYFGPGTRLTVT.

CDR3 sequence: CASSPGTSRVDTQYF. The CDR3 nucleotides are TGTGCCAGCAGCCCCGGGACTAGCCGTGTGGATACGCAGTATTTT. The gene calls are TRBV5-5 and TRBJ2-3, with 9 bases lining up with TRBD2. Germline CDR1 and CDR2: SGHKS and YYEKEE (reference sequence). The CDR3 extends over 15 amino acids. Trimming at V came to 4 bases and at J to 6 bases, leaving 9 bases not matched to a gene.

V is TRBV5-1 and J is TRBJ1-1; D remains unclear. The V and J ends lost 0 bases and 8 bases respectively, with 14 bases between them. Germline V lookup: CDR1 SGHRS, CDR2 YFSETQ. The CDR3 loop spans 14 amino acids. The CDR3 loop reads CASSLATVEDEAFF. For the CDR3, the DNA is TGCGCCAGCAGCTTGGCAACGGTGGAGGACGAAGCTTTCTTT.

The J gene is TRBJ2-5, the V gene TRBV28, with 8 positions matching TRBD2. The CDR3 is 18 amino acids. Germline V gene sequence: CDR1 MDHEN, CDR2 SYDVKM. After removal of 7 bases from V and 1 base from J, the junction contained 17 bases not matched to a gene. The CDR3 bases are TGTGCCAGCAACAATTCTCCCGGCCTAGCGGGCAGCCAAGAGACCCAGTACTTC. Protein: CASNNSPGLAGSQETQYF.

The chain employs TRBV4-1 and TRBJ1-1; 8 positions agree with TRBD1. CDR1 is MGHRA and CDR2 is YSYEKL in the germline V gene. V shed 5 bases and J 3 bases; nucleotides not matched to a gene: 8. This CDR3 contains 15 residues. This CDR3 reads CASSSRQGLDTEAFF. CDR3 bases: TGCGCCAGCAGCTCACGACAGGGGCTTGACACTGAAGCTTTCTTT.

In its sample, this clone was seen a few times. V and J are TRBV5-1 and TRBJ1-6; 7 nucleotides match TRBD1. The J segment lost 10 bases and the V segment lost 4 bases, leaving 8 bases of the junction unmatched. The germline gives CDR1 SGHRS, CDR2 YFSETQ. This CDR3 contains 14 residues. CDR3 nucleotides: TGCGCCAGCAGCCTAGACAGGGCGCGGTCACCCCTCCACTTT. As protein: CASSLDRARSPLHF.